This T cell receptor (beta chain) was sequenced during a study of CXCR3-negative and CXCR3-positive naive CD8 T cells. Carrying UMI labels, the TRB cDNA libraries were prepared through 5' RACE. For each CDR3 protein, TCRdb gives one entry from its re-call of the 5' RACE reads, without DNA. The sample holds around 150,000 distinct CDR3 sequences. The study, taken as a whole, reports: Hydrophobicity of TRB CDR3s was greater in CXCR3-positive naive cells than in CXCR3-negative naive cells. Similar TRBV-TRBJ usage was seen in naive cells (both CXCR3-negative and CXCR3-positive), but memory cells differed.

In the case of this clonotype: Antigen: not known.

Source material: naive CXCR3+ CD8+ T cells from blood. The subset is: CD45RO-CCR7+CD27+CD95- naive CD8+ T cells expressing CXCR3 (TNR3+). The sequence was obtained from a human donor in good health. Some clones in this sample may be carry-over from other donors' samples.

The CDR3 is CASSLRRGIWETQYF. The chain combines TRBV12-3 or TRBV12-4 with TRBJ2-5; TCRdb indicates TRBD1, and absent DNA this call remains unverified. This CDR3 region has 15 residues.